This T cell receptor (beta chain) emerged from a study of shared T cell receptors in the human thymus. Repertoires were generated with immunoSEQ multiplex PCR, while TCRdb's copy carries only in-frame clones and drops some. The data hold 630,000 or so clones, with approximately 87% observed a single time. These data also featured in a second study, about human thymus T cells. That source notes: Donors consisted of healthy Finnish infants (having corrective surgery for congenital heart defects). Thymus tissue for the work was resected from patients undergoing corrective heart surgery. Thymic and blood repertoires seemed to favor certain V and J genes. Related research described strongly overlapping thymic repertoires in unrelated people.

The sequencing sample was made of thymocytes. The sequence came from a boy under two years old with a congenital heart defect.

The CDR3: CASSFDKPGNTIYF. CDR3 nucleotide sequence: TGTGCCAGCAGTTTCGATAAACCGGGTAACACCATATATTTT. This chain uses TRBV28 with TRBJ1-3; D unresolved. The germline gives CDR1 MDHEN, CDR2 SYDVKM. This CDR3 is built from 14 residues. The V gene lost 3 bases and the J gene lost 7 bases, with 13 bases spanning the gap. The full variable domain, with the rest looked up from reference TRBV28 and TRBJ1-3, is DVKVTQSSRYLVKRTGEKVFLECVQDMDHENMFWYRQDPGLGLRLIYFSYDVKMKEKGDIPEGYSVSREKKERFSLILESASTNQTSMYLCASSFDKPGNTIYFGEGSWLTVV.